One and the same sample provided the 14 T cell receptor beta chains below, sequenced in a study of shared clonotypes between healthy human individuals. The table came from immunoSEQ multiplex PCR; TCRdb's copy has only in-frame clones and leaves some out. This sample has about 490,000 clones, with around 78% found just once. The material sequenced was PBMCs. Receptor source: a woman aged 40 to 50 in good health. Some clones in this sample may be carry-over from other donors' samples.

J is TRBJ2-5 and V is TRBV7-2; 7 bases are shared with TRBD2. After removal of 4 bases from V and 7 bases from J, the junction contained 6 bases not matched to a gene. Germline CDR1 SGHTA, CDR2 FQGNSA. The CDR3 runs 13 residues. This CDR3 is CASSSRLAGTQYF. The CDR3 region has the DNA TGTGCCAGCAGCTCCAGACTAGCTGGGACCCAGTACTTC.

The J gene is TRBJ2-5, the V gene TRBV2; 7 bases are a match to TRBD1. The CDR3 covers 14 residues. V was pared by 5 bases and J by 5 bases, with 8 bases of the junction left unmatched. CDR1 is SNHLY and CDR2 is FYNNEI in the germline V gene. This CDR3 is CASSNRQGRETQYF. CDR3 nucleotides: TGTGCCAGCAGTAACAGACAGGGCCGGGAGACCCAGTACTTC. The whole variable domain, remainder taken from reference TRBV2 and TRBJ2-5, is EPEVTQTPSHQVTQMGQEVILRCVPISNHLYFYWYRQILGQKVEFLVSFYNNEISEKSEIFDDQFSVERPDGSNFTLKIRSTKLEDSAMYFCASSNRQGRETQYFGPGTRLLVL.

V gene TRBV2 combines with J gene TRBJ2-7; D is possibly TRBD1 (6 bases). CDR1 is SNHLY, CDR2 FYNNEI, per germline. This CDR3 is built from 20 residues. V lost 7 bases and J 2 bases, leaving 33 bases between the germline ends. The CDR3 here is CASIDSIAFPGQLITYEQYF. The CDR3 nucleotides read TGTGCCAGCATCGATAGCATAGCGTTCCCCGGACAGCTGATTACCTACGAGCAGTACTTC.

The chain combines TRBV11-2 with TRBJ2-4; D ambiguous. This CDR3 is built from 17 residues. Germline V lookup: CDR1 SGHAT, CDR2 FQNNGV. V was pared by 5 bases and J by 0 bases, with 17 bases between. CDR3 sequence reads: CASSTLRRIGAKNIQYF. CDR3 DNA: TGTGCCAGCAGCACCCTCAGGCGGATCGGAGCCAAAAACATTCAGTACTTC.

The chain combines TRBV4-1 with TRBJ2-3; 8 bases are a match to TRBD1. Germline lookup yields CDR1 MGHRA and CDR2 YSYEKL. V lost 3 bases to trimming and J lost 3 bases; unmatched junction nucleotides: 14. This CDR3 has 18 residues. The CDR3 loop reads CASSQFPQGQGITDTQYF. The CDR3, as DNA: TGCGCCAGCAGCCAGTTTCCCCAAGGACAGGGCATTACAGATACGCAGTATTTT.

The chain uses TRBV7-3 and TRBJ2-1; D tentatively fits TRBD1 or TRBD2 (5 bases each). V lost 5 bases and J lost 3, with 11 bases in between. There are 14 residues in the CDR3. From germline, CDR1 is SGHTA and CDR2 FQGTGA. CDR3 loop: CASSPRGSYNEQFF. In DNA form, the CDR3 reads TGTGCCAGCAGCCCCCGGGGCAGCTACAATGAGCAGTTCTTC.

This chain uses TRBV7-9 with TRBJ2-3; D gene ambiguous. Trimming stripped 1 base from V and 6 bases from J, with 5 bases between. Germline CDR1 and CDR2: SEHNR and FQNEAQ (reference sequence). The CDR3 length is 12 residues. CDR3 sequence (DNA): TGTGCCAGCAGCTTAGTGGTGGATACGCAGTATTTT. Its translation is CASSLVVDTQYF.

The V call is TRBV29-1, the J call TRBJ2-1; perhaps TRBD1 as D (5 bases). The CDR3 loop spans 11 amino acids. The ends were cut back, 5 bases at V and 4 bases at J, with 6 bases in the middle. Per germline, CDR1 SQVTM and CDR2 ANQGSEA. The CDR3 sequence is CSVTGYNEQFF. DNA for the CDR3: TGCAGCGTTACAGGATACAATGAGCAGTTCTTC.

In regard to this clone: A read error is likely here: a far larger clone is one base away. This sample also contains other DNA sequences that code for the same CDR3. The chain employs TRBV5-5 and TRBJ1-2; perhaps TRBD1 as D (5 bases). The length of the CDR3 is 13 residues. CDR1 SGHKS and CDR2 YYEKEE come from the germline V gene (reference sequence). The CDR3 region has the DNA TGTGCCAGCAGCTTGGAGGAGAAGAGGGGCTACACTTTC. Translation gives CASSLEEKRGYTF.

This rearrangement joins TRBV7-2 to TRBJ2-1; D may be TRBD2 (5 bases). CDR1 and CDR2 (germline): SGHTA, FQGNSA. Trimming shortened V by 3 bases and J by 10 bases, and 13 bases separated the two germline ends. CDR3 length: 13 amino acids. The CDR3 DNA is TGTGCCAGCAGCTTTGGGCTAGCCGGGGAGCAGTTCTTC. Translated: CASSFGLAGEQFF.

CDR3 residues: CASSRTIDRGYTF. CDR3 nucleotides: TGTGCCAGCAGTCGTACAATTGACAGGGGCTACACCTTC. The chain combines TRBV27 with TRBJ1-2; TRBD1 is a possible D gene (6 bases). V was trimmed by 5 bases and J by 8 bases, leaving 15 bases between them. Germline V gives CDR1 MNHEY, CDR2 SMNVEV (reference sequence). The CDR3 is 13 amino acids.

The J gene is TRBJ2-2, the V gene TRBV21-1; the table's D gene call, TRBD1, was not cross checked with the DNA. TRBV21-1 represents a pseudogene. The CDR3 loop spans 16 amino acids. CDR3: CASSKGLWQTTGELFF. CDR3 sequence (DNA): TGTGCCAGCAGCAAAGGGCTTTGGCAGACAACCGGGGAGCTGTTTTTT.

The chain employs TRBV11-3 and TRBJ2-1; D possibly uses TRBD1 or TRBD2 (6 bases each). The germline CDR1 and CDR2 sequences are SGHNT and YENEEA. CDR3 length equals 13 residues. V lost 5 bases and J 8 bases, leaving 13 bases between the germline ends. The CDR3 spells CASSGSRGDEQFF. For the CDR3, the DNA is TGTGCCAGCAGCGGCAGTAGGGGGGATGAGCAGTTCTTC.

This rearrangement joins TRBV7-2 to TRBJ2-7; D is possibly TRBD1 or TRBD2 (6 bases each). The CDR3 is made up of 14 amino acids. Germline CDR1 and CDR2: SGHTA and FQGNSA. Trimming pared 0 bases from V and 6 bases from J, leaving 12 bases between. CDR3 DNA: TGTGCCAGCAGCTTAGCGCGGACAGCGGGCGAGCAGTACTTC. This codes for CASSLARTAGEQYF.